This T cell receptor (beta chain) is drawn from a study of blood T cell repertoires in COVID-19. Authors' methods: Estimates of nucleated cell counts were drawn from the amplification of reference gene primers. Libraries were prepared by immunoSEQ multiplex PCR; TCRdb keeps only in-frame clonotypes and omits some of them. D and trimming were read from the DNA, whereas the V and J calls and clone size are those reported in that table. The table includes around 100,000 clones, about 85% detected once. The TCR comes from a human donor in a cohort sampled during active COVID-19. The sequenced sample was peripheral blood.

The CDR3 DNA reads as TGTGCCAGCAGCTCTATAACTACCCACACAGATACGCAGTATTTT. Translating gives CASSSITTHTDTQYF. The chain joins TRBV11-2 to TRBJ2-3; D remains unclear. The V end lost 4 bases, the J end lost 2 bases, and 13 bases lay between the germline ends. From germline, CDR1 is SGHAT and CDR2 FQNNGV. The CDR3 length is 15 residues.